This T cell receptor beta chain was profiled in a study of cytomegalovirus exposure and HLA in healthy donors. The study's findings and limits: Segments of the TCR beta V type were, in most cases, productive about 87% or about 30% of the time in an earlier analysis. Highest at DRB1 and lowest at HLA-C, TCR association rates differed among HLA loci in a later analysis.

This clone has a single count. Its antigen is undetermined. PCR employed 60 Vbeta and 13 Jbeta primers. Produced via immunoSEQ multiplex PCR; TCRdb's table is partial and in-frame only. The sample yields about 82,000 clones, around 77% seen once. The CDR3 contains 13 residues. The germline gives CDR1 SQVTM, CDR2 ANQGSEA. The source material was PBMCs. J is TRBJ2-5 and V is TRBV29-1, with 9 bases that match TRBD2. The last part of the DNA fits TRBJ2-7 better; the J call may be wrong. This clonotype originated in a middle-aged man in good health and CMV-seronegative. CDR3 sequence reads: CSVVVAGAYEQYF. CDR3 DNA: TGCAGCGTTGTCGTAGCGGGGGCCTACGAGCAGTACTTC.